Shown below are 3 T cell receptor beta chains from a single sample sequenced in a study of T cells after yellow fever vaccination. TCRdb analysed the 5' RACE reads with MiXCR anew, one entry per CDR3 protein. The data show about 45,000 distinct CDR3 sequences, around 6.8% seen once. The specimen comprised PBMCs, either bulk or a sorted T-cell subset (CD4+, CD8+, memory, or dextramer-sorted; not recorded which), sampled 45 days after the yellow fever booster vaccination. All receptors derive from a man aged 25 to 40 who received the YFV17D yellow fever vaccine.

This clonotype has a count of ten or more. The V call is TRBV10-3, the J call TRBJ2-2; unclear D gene. CDR1 and CDR2 from the germline V gene are ENHRY and SYGVKD. The germline V and J ends were trimmed by 3 bases and 2 bases, with 4 bases remaining between them. The CDR3 length is 13 residues. CDR3 DNA: TGTGCCATCAGTGACCCCAACACCGGGGAGCTGTTTTTT. Protein sequence: CAISDPNTGELFF.

The CDR3 nucleotides read TGCAGTGCTCAGTCGCCGGGCGACACCTTGTCTCGACTGTTTTTT. It translates to CSAQSPGDTLSRLFF. The chain combines TRBV20-1 with TRBJ1-4; D not resolved. The CDR3 runs 15 residues. Germline CDR1 is DFQATT and CDR2 is SNEGSKA (reference sequence). V lost 5 bases to trimming and J lost 13 bases, with 26 bases between them.

The CDR3 region is CASSYGVGGAGELFF. The CDR3 DNA sequence: TGTGCCAGCAGTTACGGTGTAGGTGGCGCCGGGGAGCTGTTTTTT. The chain combines TRBV6-2 or TRBV6-3 with TRBJ2-2; D gene ambiguous. V lost 2 bases to trimming and J lost 6 bases, with 13 bases between them. Per the germline V gene, CDR1 is MNHEY and CDR2 is SVGEGT. The CDR3 has 15 residues.